One TCR beta chain is described in this entry. This specimen comes from a study of blood T cell repertoires in COVID-19. CDR1 and CDR2 from the germline V gene are MRHNA and SNTAGT. CDR3 length equals 13 residues. The ends were cut back, 2 bases at V and 4 bases at J, with 7 bases in the middle. Original analysis: Reference gene primer amplification gave nucleated cell count estimates. Sequencing was performed with immunoSEQ multiplex PCR; in TCRdb, only in-frame clones are kept and a portion is missing. That table gives V, J and clone size, and the DNA gave D and trimming. The sample includes some 220,000 clones, about 81% seen only once; the top ten take about 5.6%.

Sequencing was carried out using peripheral blood. This sequence joins TRBV6-4 and TRBJ2-3, with unresolved D. The TCR was taken from a woman in her 70s with COVID-19, enrolled during active disease. The CDR3 loop reads CASSDTFADTQYF. CDR3 nucleotide sequence: TGTGCCAGCAGTGACACATTCGCAGATACGCAGTATTTT.